The clone carrying this T cell receptor beta chain was picked up many times. Germline values: CDR1 KGHSH, CDR2 LQKENI. The germline V and J ends were trimmed by 3 bases and 1 base, with 6 bases remaining between them. This CDR3 has 14 residues. The data are from a study of early T cells in non-severe SARS-CoV-2 infection. Study-wide context: Sequencing used unsorted whole-blood bulk RNA, so chains lack pairing.

A single record per CDR3 protein comes from TCRdb applying MiXCR to the 5' RACE reads. This table holds approximately 30,000 distinct CDR3 sequences, about 6% found once. The sequence was obtained from an adult who was a healthcare worker with PCR-confirmed SARS-CoV-2 infection or an uninfected control (not recorded which). The specimen was whole blood. The chain links TRBV18 to TRBJ2-2, with D perhaps TRBD1 (6 bases). The CDR3: CASSPGQNTGELFF. The CDR3 bases are TGTGCCAGCTCACCGGGACAGAACACCGGGGAGCTGTTTTTT.